This TCR beta chain derives from a study of shared clonotypes between healthy human individuals. Looking at the study overall: Each donor contributed plates that comprised three CD4 naive, three CD4 memory, two CD8 naive and one CD8 memory. Whole-study findings and limits: For naive CD4 cells, approximately 4.8% of clonotypes were shared across a handful of donors.

Generated by immunoSEQ multiplex PCR, the TCRdb table keeps only in-frame clones and is missing some. The data hold fewer than 2.5 million clones, with 93% observed a single time. As to this clone: The antigen remains undetermined.

All donors were healthy HIV-negative adults lacking recent acute infections or vaccinations. Division of CD4+ cells produced a CD45RA+ naive subset and a CD45RA-negative memory subset. This CDR3 spans 13 amino acids. Germline lookup yields CDR1 MNHNY and CDR2 SVGAGI (reference sequence). V was shortened by 0 bases and J by 7 bases, with 7 bases between the two germline ends. The sample consisted of naive CD4+ T cells from PBMCs. Regarding subset: CD45RA+ positively selected. This TCR derives from a man younger than 30 in good health. Some clones in this sample may be carry-over from other donors' samples. The chain uses TRBV6-6 and TRBJ2-1; D call uncertain. The CDR3 protein is CASSYSGENEQFF. DNA of the CDR3: TGTGCCAGCAGTTACTCGGGTGAGAATGAGCAGTTCTTC.